Below are 15 T cell receptor beta chains sequenced from a single sample in a study of shared clonotypes between healthy human individuals. TCRdb keeps only in-frame clones here, not all; method: immunoSEQ multiplex PCR. The sample lists 2.3 million or so clones; approximately 95% were seen once. Sequenced: naive CD4+ T cells from PBMCs. Subset specified: CD45RA+ positively selected. These receptors came from a man aged 18 to 30 in good health. Some clones in this sample may be carry-over from other donors' samples.

The J gene is TRBJ1-4, the V gene TRBV28; 9 nucleotides align to TRBD1. This CDR3 contains 14 residues. The germline V gene has CDR1 MDHEN and CDR2 SYDVKM. Unmatched junction bases numbered 4, after V lost 7 bases and J lost 4 bases. CDR3 in amino acids: CASNRGRVNEKLFF. Written as DNA, the CDR3 is TGTGCCAGCAACAGGGGGCGCGTTAATGAAAAACTGTTTTTT.

The J gene is TRBJ1-1, the V gene TRBV7-3, with D perhaps matching TRBD1 (5 bases). The CDR3 is 12 amino acids. Germline V lookup: CDR1 SGHTA, CDR2 FQGTGA. Trimming took 2 bases from V and 7 from J, leaving 8 bases between them. The CDR3 DNA reads as TGTGCCAGCAGCTTATTGGGGGATGAAGCTTTCTTT. Its translation is CASSLLGDEAFF.

The chain has TRBV2 and TRBJ1-5; no definite D call. Germline-derived CDR1 and CDR2 are SNHLY and FYNNEI. The CDR3 extends over 14 amino acids. Trimming stripped 4 bases from V and 6 bases from J, with 13 bases between. Here the CDR3 DNA reads TGTGCCAGCAGTGTCTCCACAGCCCGTCAGCCCCAGCATTTT. As protein: CASSVSTARQPQHF. The full variable domain, its missing parts supplied by reference TRBV2 and TRBJ1-5, is EPEVTQTPSHQVTQMGQEVILRCVPISNHLYFYWYRQILGQKVEFLVSFYNNEISEKSEIFDDQFSVERPDGSNFTLKIRSTKLEDSAMYFCASSVSTARQPQHFGDGTRLSIL.

The chain uses TRBV12-2 and TRBJ2-5; the table's D call TRBD1 went unverified against the DNA. TRBV12-2 is a pseudogene. CDR3 length: 15 residues. The CDR3 here is CASRAPGQGRETQYF. The CDR3 region has the DNA TGTGCAAGTCGCGCACCTGGACAGGGGCGGGAGACCCAGTACTTC.

The chain has TRBV6-5 and TRBJ2-1; 10 bases map to TRBD2. CDR3 length: 15 residues. V lost 4 bases, J lost 6 bases, and 6 bases stayed unmatched. CDR1 and CDR2 from the germline V gene are MNHEY and SVGAGI. The CDR3 nucleotides read TGTGCCAGCAGTTCCCGGCTAGCGGGAGTCAATGAGCAGTTCTTC. Translated, it gives CASSSRLAGVNEQFF.

The rearrangement links TRBV27 to TRBJ1-5; D might be TRBD1 (5 bases). CDR3 length equals 15 residues. V dropped 1 base and J dropped 9 bases, with 16 bases sitting between them. Germline V gene data show CDR1 as MNHEY and CDR2 as SMNVEV (reference sequence). CDR3: CASSLWGQGERPQHF. CDR3 in DNA: TGTGCCAGCAGTTTATGGGGCCAGGGCGAACGGCCCCAGCATTTT.

The DNA for the CDR3 is TGCAGCGGGGAGACAGGGGGCAAGGGTGAAGCTTTCTTT. It specifies CSGETGGKGEAFF. This sequence joins TRBV29-1 and TRBJ1-1; 10 bases align to TRBD1. The CDR3 extends over 13 amino acids. The junction had 9 bases not matched to a gene; V was cut back by 7 bases and J by 7 bases. CDR1 SQVTM and CDR2 ANQGSEA come from the germline V gene.

The chain joins TRBV14 to TRBJ2-2; D is uncertain. With 4 bases removed from V and 4 bases from J, the gap between germline ends came to 7 bases. This CDR3 region has 13 residues. Germline values: CDR1 SGHDN, CDR2 FVKESK. As DNA, the CDR3 is TGTGCCAGCAGCCGTAGGACCACCGGGGAGCTGTTTTTT. It encodes CASSRRTTGELFF.

The rearrangement uses TRBV27 and TRBJ1-2; 8 positions match TRBD1. J was trimmed by 2 bases and V by 1 base; bases with no gene match: 6. Germline CDR1 MNHEY, CDR2 SMNVEV (reference sequence). CDR3 length: 16 residues. The CDR3 DNA reads TGTGCCAGCAGTTTATTTGGGGGACAGGTCAACTATGGCTACACCTTC. It translates to CASSLFGGQVNYGYTF.

To note about this clone: The same CDR3 also results from other DNA sequences found in this sample. This rearrangement joins TRBV9 to TRBJ2-7, with D uncertain. The CDR3 covers 14 residues. The ends were cut back, 0 bases at V and 2 bases at J, with 9 bases in the middle. CDR1 and CDR2 (germline): SGDLS, YYNGEE. The CDR3 loop reads CASSVDLGAYEQYF. CDR3 DNA sequence: TGTGCCAGCAGCGTAGACCTCGGCGCCTACGAGCAGTACTTC.

Of note for this clone: Other DNA sequences in this sample translate to the same CDR3. The chain carries TRBV11-2 and TRBJ1-1, with D hard to call. The CDR3 runs to 13 residues. V lost 3 bases, J lost 3 bases, and 8 bases lay in between. Germline V gene data show CDR1 as SGHAT and CDR2 as FQNNGV. The CDR3 spells CASSLARDTEAFF. The CDR3, as DNA: TGTGCCAGCAGCTTGGCCCGGGACACTGAAGCTTTCTTT.

This clone was detected only once. The chain joins TRBV7-9 to TRBJ2-5; TRBD2 might be the D (5 bases). The V and J ends lost 5 bases and 4 bases respectively, with 20 bases between them. Germline CDR1 is SEHNR and CDR2 is FQNEAQ (reference sequence). The CDR3 loop spans 16 amino acids. CDR3 bases: TGTGCCAGCAGCCCCCACCCCGGGCTAGCACTAGAGACCCAGTACTTC. Protein: CASSPHPGLALETQYF.

The rearrangement links TRBV7-8 to TRBJ2-1; 7 bases map to TRBD2. CDR1 is SGHVS and CDR2 is FQNEAQ in the germline V gene. The V segment lost 5 bases and the J segment 2 bases; nucleotides outside the gene matches: 9. The CDR3 length is 16 residues. The CDR3 protein is CASSEVGGSTYNEQFF. The CDR3 DNA is TGTGCCAGCAGCGAGGTAGGCGGGAGCACCTACAATGAGCAGTTCTTC.

The chain has TRBV28 and TRBJ1-1; no reliable D call. Germline CDR1 reads MDHEN; CDR2 reads SYDVKM. There are 15 residues in the CDR3. Trimming removed 5 bases from V and 0 bases from J, with 13 bases in between. CDR3 sequence: CASSVAGRMNTEAFF. DNA for the CDR3: TGTGCCAGCAGTGTAGCGGGCAGGATGAACACTGAAGCTTTCTTT.

The chain uses TRBV28 and TRBJ1-1; the D is unclear. Trimming removed 7 bases at V and 0 bases at J, with 12 bases between. Germline values: CDR1 MDHEN, CDR2 SYDVKM. The CDR3 covers 14 residues. The CDR3 nucleotides read TGTGCCAGCACCACCGGTGGGGTGAACACTGAAGCTTTCTTT. Translating it yields CASTTGGVNTEAFF.